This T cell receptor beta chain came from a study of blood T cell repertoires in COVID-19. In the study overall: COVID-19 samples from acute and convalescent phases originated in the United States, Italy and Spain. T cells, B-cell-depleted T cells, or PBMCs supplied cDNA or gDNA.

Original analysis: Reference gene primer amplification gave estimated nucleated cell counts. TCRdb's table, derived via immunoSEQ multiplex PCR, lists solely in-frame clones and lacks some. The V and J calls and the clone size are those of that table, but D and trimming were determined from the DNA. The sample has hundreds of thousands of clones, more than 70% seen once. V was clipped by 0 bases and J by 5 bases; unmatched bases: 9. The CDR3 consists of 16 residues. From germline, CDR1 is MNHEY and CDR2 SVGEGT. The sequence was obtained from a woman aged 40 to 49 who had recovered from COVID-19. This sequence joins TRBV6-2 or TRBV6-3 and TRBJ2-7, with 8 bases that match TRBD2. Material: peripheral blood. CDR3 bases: TGTGCCAGCAGTTACTCCCCGGGGGGGGTTAGCGACGAGCAGTACTTC. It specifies CASSYSPGGVSDEQYF.